This T cell receptor beta chain stems from a study of identical twins. One entry per CDR3 protein, called by TCRdb with MiXCR from the 5' RACE reads. The repertoire holds more than 650,000 distinct CDR3 sequences, roughly 6% seen once, with roughly 2% in the top ten. Losses at the gene ends were 3 bases for V and 4 bases for J; bases not matched to a gene: 7. Looked up from germline, CDR1 is GTSNPN and CDR2 is SVGIG (reference sequence). The length of the CDR3 is 16 residues. The chain is built from TRBV30 and TRBJ2-1; the match to TRBD2 covers 12 bases. The sample consisted of naive T cells sorted from blood. The clonotype was recovered from a man aged 18-30 years in good health. The CDR3 spells CAWRSSGRAGYNEQFF. In DNA form, the CDR3 reads TGTGCCTGGAGATCTAGCGGGAGGGCTGGATACAATGAGCAGTTCTTC.